This paragraph covers one T cell receptor beta chain sequence. The germline V gene encodes CDR1 SGHRS and CDR2 YFSETQ. The V gene lost 0 bases and the J gene lost 1 base, with 7 bases spanning the gap. The CDR3 loop spans 14 amino acids. The sample belongs to a study of patients and donors after allogeneic stem cell transplantation. A single record per CDR3 protein comes from TCRdb applying MiXCR to the RT-PCR reads. The table includes under 170,000 distinct CDR3 sequences, over 35% detected once. The material sequenced was blood, either unsorted or a sorted T cell fraction (not recorded which). This rearrangement joins TRBV5-1 to TRBJ2-5; no firm D call. This clonotype was sampled from a human donor who was either an allogeneic HSCT recipient or a stem cell or donor lymphocyte infusion donor (not recorded which). It is not recorded whose cells these are; they may come from a transplant donor. DNA of the CDR3: TGCGCCAGCAGCTTGGGGTTATCCCAAGAGACCCAGTACTTC. It yields the protein CASSLGLSQETQYF.